This note documents a single T cell receptor (beta chain) sequence. Antigen specificity is unknown. The sample is drawn from a study of blood T cells in healthy people across ages. The second PCR ran 7 to 11 cycles with a sample-barcoded 5' primer and J-beta primers. A tag from a template-switch adaptor with 12 random nucleotides marked each cDNA molecule. TCRdb redid the calling of the 5' RACE reads with MiXCR, one entry per CDR3 protein. The data show 550,000 to 700,000 distinct CDR3 sequences, about 25% seen once. Study results and caveats: It was held that diversity estimates obtained from one million T cells represented underestimates. Correlation between TCR beta diversity and naive T cell percentage was strong.

The clonotype originates from a woman in her 70s in good health. The sequencing sample was made of blood.

The CDR3 is CASSRTSGTSGDNEQFF. In DNA, the CDR3 is TGTGCCAGCAGCCGCACGAGCGGGACTAGCGGGGATAATGAGCAGTTCTTC. The chain is built from TRBV4-2 and TRBJ2-1; 13 bases fit TRBD2. Per the germline V gene, CDR1 is LGHNA and CDR2 is YNFKEQ. With V trimmed by 4 bases and J by 7 bases, 10 bases remained unmatched. The CDR3 has 17 amino acids.